One sample yielded the 26 T cell receptor beta chains listed below, sequenced in a study of response to subunit inactivated influenza vaccine. In TCRdb, the RT-PCR reads were re-called with MiXCR into one record per CDR3 protein. The table shows 600,000 to 850,000 distinct CDR3 sequences, with approximately 15% occurring only once. The sequenced sample was PBMCs from blood, obtained approximately 15 days before vaccination. Receptors originate from a man in his fifties who received an inactivated influenza vaccine.

The rearrangement uses TRBV7-6 and TRBJ2-3; 10 nucleotides agree with TRBD1. This CDR3 region has 17 residues. Trimming cost V 4 bases and J 3 bases; bases outside gene matches: 10. Germline V gene data show CDR1 as SGHVS and CDR2 as FNYEAQ. CDR3 bases: TGTGCCAGCAGCTGGTTTGGGACAGGGGATAGAACAGATACGCAGTATTTT. This translates into CASSWFGTGDRTDTQYF.

This sequence joins TRBV20-1 and TRBJ2-7; D possibly matches TRBD1 or TRBD2 (5 bases each). Looked up from germline, CDR1 is DFQATT and CDR2 is SNEGSKA (reference sequence). The V end lost 1 base, the J end lost 3 bases, and 7 bases lay between the germline ends. The CDR3 totals 12 residues. CDR3 residues: CSARGDHYEQYF. CDR3 sequence (DNA): TGCAGTGCTAGAGGGGACCACTACGAGCAGTACTTC.

This clonotype was recorded at least ten times. This rearrangement joins TRBV5-6 to TRBJ2-7; D may match TRBD1 or TRBD2 (5 bases each). Trimming removed 8 bases from V and 6 bases from J, with 18 bases in between. Germline V CDR1 and CDR2: SGHDT, YYEEEE. CDR3 length: 13 amino acids. CDR3 sequence: CASNRRGLGEQYF. CDR3 nucleotide sequence: TGTGCCAGTAACAGGCGAGGGTTGGGCGAGCAGTACTTC.

This clonotype was picked up a small number of times. The V and J genes are TRBV5-1 and TRBJ1-6; the match to TRBD1 covers 10 bases. The CDR3 runs 14 residues. With 4 bases clipped from V and 9 bases from J, the junction kept 4 bases outside the gene matches. Germline CDR1 reads SGHRS; CDR2 reads YFSETQ. CDR3 sequence reads: CASSHDRGPSPLHF. The CDR3 DNA follows: TGCGCCAGCAGCCACGACAGGGGGCCTTCACCCCTCCACTTT.

The chain links TRBV5-1 to TRBJ2-5; 11 nucleotides align to TRBD2. CDR3 length: 14 residues. Looked up from germline, CDR1 is SGHRS and CDR2 is YFSETQ. V trimming: 7 bases; J trimming: 2 bases; junction bases outside the gene matches: 4. CDR3 in amino acids: CASGTSGIQETQYF. Here the CDR3 DNA reads TGCGCCAGCGGGACTAGCGGTATACAAGAGACCCAGTACTTC.

The rearrangement uses TRBV7-6 and TRBJ1-2; TRBD1 is a possible D gene (5 bases). The CDR3 has 14 residues. The V gene's germline CDR1 is SGHVS and CDR2 FNYEAQ. Deletions cut 4 bases from V and 5 bases from J, with 14 bases between. The CDR3 here is CASSSAGTEYGYTF. CDR3 DNA sequence: TGTGCCAGCAGCTCCGCCGGGACGGAATATGGCTACACCTTC.

Many counts were recorded for this clonotype. The J gene is TRBJ2-7, the V gene TRBV27; D is ambiguous. The CDR3 runs 16 residues. Germline CDR1 reads MNHEY; CDR2 reads SMNVEV (reference sequence). The ends were cut back, 4 bases at V and 0 bases at J, with 16 bases in the middle. The CDR3 sequence: CASSSVLRPPSYEQYF. The CDR3 DNA follows: TGTGCCAGCAGTTCCGTTCTCAGGCCCCCCTCCTACGAGCAGTACTTC.

This clonotype was seen more than once but under ten times. This chain joins TRBV30 and TRBJ1-5, with D unresolved. V shed 4 bases and J shed 4 bases, with 17 bases lying between them. The CDR3 has 15 amino acids. The germline V gene encodes CDR1 GTSNPN and CDR2 SVGIG (reference sequence). In nucleotides, the CDR3 is TGTGCCTGGACCCCTCGTGGGCAGAGGAATCAGCCCCAGCATTTT. Protein: CAWTPRGQRNQPQHF.

Only a few counts were recorded for this clonotype. V is TRBV6-5 and J is TRBJ2-3; D is uncertain. CDR1 and CDR2 (germline): MNHEY, SVGAGI. The CDR3 extends over 12 amino acids. Trimming pared 8 bases from V and 1 base from J, leaving 7 bases between. The CDR3 region is CASQVGTDTQYF. The CDR3 DNA follows: TGTGCCAGCCAGGTTGGCACAGATACGCAGTATTTT.

The chain couples TRBV5-6 to TRBJ2-7; D gene ambiguous. V was pared by 4 bases and J by 7 bases, with 12 bases between. The V gene's germline CDR1 is SGHDT and CDR2 YYEEEE. There are 12 residues in the CDR3. The CDR3 spells CASSLGSQEQYF. The DNA for the CDR3 is TGTGCCAGCAGCCTCGGGTCTCAGGAGCAGTACTTC.

This clonotype was counted a few times. The chain carries TRBV5-8 and TRBJ1-1; D possibly corresponds to TRBD1 (5 bases). Germline CDR1 reads SGHTS; CDR2 reads YDEGEE. V was pared by 4 bases and J by 1 base, with 14 bases between. CDR3 size: 15 residues. The CDR3 DNA follows: TGTGCCAGCAGCGCAGGGTGGGGAACGAACACTGAAGCTTTCTTT. Protein: CASSAGWGTNTEAFF.

This clonotype has more than one count but fewer than ten. V is TRBV5-1 and J is TRBJ2-6; D perhaps matches TRBD2 (6 bases). CDR1 is SGHRS, CDR2 YFSETQ, per germline. V dropped 0 bases and J dropped 4 bases, with 8 bases sitting between them. The CDR3 contains 15 residues. The DNA for the CDR3 is TGCGCCAGCAGCTTGGATGGAGGGGGGGCCAACGTCCTGACTTTC. Its protein is CASSLDGGGANVLTF.

The genes are TRBV4-1 and TRBJ2-2; 13 nucleotides match TRBD2. The CDR3 is 18 amino acids. The junction had 5 bases not matched to a gene; V was cut back by 1 base and J by 3 bases. CDR1 and CDR2 (germline): MGHRA, YSYEKL. The CDR3 nucleotides read TGCGCCAGCAGCCAAGCAAGACTAGCGGGGGGAGACACCGGGGAGCTGTTTTTT. Amino acids: CASSQARLAGGDTGELFF.

This chain joins TRBV4-3 and TRBJ1-3, with D possibly TRBD1 on 5 matching bases. Germline V gene data show CDR1 as LGHNA and CDR2 as YSLEER. The CDR3 extends over 15 amino acids. Trimming cost V 0 bases and J 5 bases, with 11 bases left between them. CDR3 nucleotides: TGCGCCAGCAGCCAAGAATCAGGGTGGAGAAACACCATATATTTT. Its protein product is CASSQESGWRNTIYF.

This clonotype has only a few counts. The chain couples TRBV14 to TRBJ2-2; TRBD2 might be the D (5 bases). CDR1 and CDR2 from the germline V gene are SGHDN and FVKESK. V gave up 2 bases and J gave up 6 bases, with 10 bases separating them. CDR3 size: 14 residues. The CDR3 reads CASSQFEGSGELFF. The CDR3 region has the DNA TGTGCCAGCAGCCAATTCGAGGGCTCCGGGGAGCTGTTTTTT.

This clonotype was counted many times. V usage is TRBV14 and J usage is TRBJ2-5, with D possibly being TRBD1 or TRBD2 (5 bases each). In germline, CDR1 is SGHDN, CDR2 FVKESK. CDR3 length: 16 amino acids. Trimming pared 2 bases from V and 5 bases from J, leaving 18 bases between. CDR3 sequence (DNA): TGTGCCAGCAGCCAAAGGCCCGGGACCACTTATGAGACCCAGTACTTC. Its translation: CASSQRPGTTYETQYF.

The chain is built from TRBV7-2 and TRBJ2-1; D gene ambiguous. The CDR3 is 16 residues long. Germline CDR1 reads SGHTA; CDR2 reads FQGNSA. V lost 1 base and J lost 0, with 10 bases in between. This chain's CDR3 is CASSLEFDSSYNEQFF. CDR3 bases: TGTGCCAGCAGCTTAGAATTCGATAGCTCCTACAATGAGCAGTTCTTC.

This clonotype occurred many times. V is TRBV19 and J is TRBJ2-3; D is perhaps TRBD1 (6 bases). The V gene's germline CDR1 is LNHDA and CDR2 SQIVND (reference sequence). The CDR3 is 15 amino acids. Trimming removed 6 bases from V and 6 bases from J, with 19 bases in between. The CDR3 sequence: CASRSTGKSLDTQYF. The CDR3 nucleotides read TGTGCCAGTAGGAGTACAGGGAAAAGCCTCGATACGCAGTATTTT.

This clonotype was counted a few times. The chain combines TRBV2 with TRBJ2-1, with 7 bases matching TRBD2. J lost 2 bases, V lost 2 bases, and 6 bases had no gene match. The CDR3 has 16 residues. Germline values: CDR1 SNHLY, CDR2 FYNNEI. In DNA, the CDR3 is TGTGCCAGCAGTGAAACCCTAGCGGACCCCTACAATGAGCAGTTCTTC. This codes for CASSETLADPYNEQFF.

The table lists this clonotype with a few counts. The J gene is TRBJ2-1, the V gene TRBV11-2; TRBD1 might be the D (5 bases). This CDR3 has 11 amino acids. Germline CDR1 and CDR2: SGHAT and FQNNGV. V was shortened by 3 bases and J by 10 bases, with 7 bases between the two germline ends. The CDR3 reads CASSFNREQFF. DNA of the CDR3: TGTGCCAGCAGCTTTAACAGGGAGCAGTTCTTC.

There are a few counts of this clonotype. This CDR3 reads CASSQDRDKIPSPEAFF. Written as DNA, the CDR3 is TGCGCCAGCAGCCAAGACCGGGACAAAATCCCAAGCCCTGAAGCTTTCTTT. The chain couples TRBV4-3 to TRBJ1-1; a possible D gene is TRBD1 (6 bases). This CDR3 has 17 amino acids. The V gene lost 0 bases and the J gene lost 6 bases, with 20 bases spanning the gap. Germline V gene sequence: CDR1 LGHNA, CDR2 YSLEER.

This clonotype was recorded a few times. The V gene is TRBV11-2, the J gene TRBJ1-2; D is unclear. This CDR3 contains 16 residues. Deletions cut 2 bases from V and 8 bases from J, with 21 bases between. Germline CDR1 reads SGHAT; CDR2 reads FQNNGV. The CDR3 loop reads CASSLSIRASPGGYTF. CDR3 DNA sequence: TGTGCCAGCAGCTTATCTATTCGGGCCTCCCCGGGGGGCTACACCTTC.

The chain couples TRBV5-1 to TRBJ2-5; no clear D. V was clipped by 0 bases and J by 2 bases, with 8 bases between them. CDR3 length equals 14 residues. CDR1 and CDR2 (germline): SGHRS, YFSETQ. The CDR3 protein is CASSLGAQQETQYF. DNA for the CDR3: TGCGCCAGCAGCTTGGGGGCGCAACAAGAGACCCAGTACTTC. The full variable domain, in which reference TRBV5-1 and TRBJ2-5 provide the parts outside the CDR3, is KAGVTQTPRYLIKTRGQQVTLSCSPISGHRSVSWYQQTPGQGLQFLFEYFSETQRNKGNFPGRFSGRQFSNSRSEMNVSTLELGDSALYLCASSLGAQQETQYFGPGTRLLVL.

The chain links TRBV20-1 to TRBJ2-5, with 7 nucleotides matching TRBD2. The CDR3 length is 13 residues. Germline lookup yields CDR1 DFQATT and CDR2 SNEGSKA (reference sequence). The J segment lost 4 bases and the V segment lost 6 bases, leaving 8 bases of the junction unmatched. The chain's CDR3 is CSAPTSFRETQYF. CDR3 bases: TGCAGTGCCCCGACTAGCTTCCGAGAGACCCAGTACTTC.

The CDR3 nucleotides are TGTGCCAGCAGTTCGTACAGTCAAGAGACCCAGTACTTC. The encoded protein is CASSSYSQETQYF. This chain joins TRBV27 and TRBJ2-5; D gene ambiguous. The CDR3 has 13 amino acids. The ends were cut back, 4 bases at V and 2 bases at J, with 8 bases in the middle. Germline lookup yields CDR1 MNHEY and CDR2 SMNVEV (reference sequence).

This clonotype was detected ten times or more. Here the CDR3 reads CASSLGSLLNYGYTF. CDR3 DNA sequence: TGTGCCAGCAGCTTAGGCTCCCTTCTGAACTATGGCTACACCTTC. The chain uses TRBV7-2 and TRBJ1-2; the D is unclear. The CDR3 is 15 amino acids. Germline V lookup: CDR1 SGHTA, CDR2 FQGNSA. V was pared by 1 base and J by 2 bases, with 11 bases between. The variable domain in full, with the rest retrieved from reference TRBV7-2 and TRBJ1-2, is GAGVSQSPSNKVTEKGKDVELRCDPISGHTALYWYRQSLGQGLEFLIYFQGNSAPDKSGLPSDRFSAERTGGSVSTLTIQRTQQEDSAVYLCASSLGSLLNYGYTFGSGTRLTVV.